This entry is about one TCR beta chain. Its cognate antigen is unknown. The V gene's germline CDR1 is SGHKS and CDR2 YYEKEE (reference sequence). V lost 1 base and J lost 4, with 15 bases in between. The CDR3 is made up of 15 amino acids. This record belongs to a study of response to subunit inactivated influenza vaccine. Study-wide results and limits: It was the authors' suggestion that each seasonal influenza vaccination recruits few new T cells.

MiXCR, run by TCRdb on the RT-PCR reads, gives a single entry per CDR3 protein. This sample carries under 750,000 distinct CDR3 sequences, roughly 12% of them seen once, and the ten largest clones take roughly 10%. This TCR was sampled from a man aged 50 to 59 who received an inactivated influenza vaccine. Specimen: PBMCs from blood, collected on the day of vaccination. This chain uses TRBV5-5 with TRBJ2-7; D possibly corresponds to TRBD2 (5 bases). The CDR3: CASSLLRGNVYEQYF. Here the CDR3 DNA reads TGTGCCAGCAGCTTGTTGAGAGGGAACGTATACGAGCAGTACTTC.